These T cell receptor beta chains were read from a single sample in a study of OX40 agonist ivuxolimab in advanced cancers. Sequenced by immunoSEQ multiplex PCR; TCRdb stores in-frame clones only, minus some. The sample yields around 48,000 clones, roughly 85% seen once. The sample consisted of CD4+ or CD8+ T cells sorted from blood, taken in a trial of the OX40 agonist ivuxolimab. Receptors originate from an adult with an advanced solid tumor such as melanoma, head and neck, liver or kidney cancer. Each CDR3 is given with its conserved first and last residue. Fields, in order: clone size, J gene, V gene, D gene, CDR3 DNA, CDR3 protein. The D gene is left open where the match is weak. Size is omitted from some rows. Given values are once, few, many or a class for expanded clones.

clone size: .
J gene: TRBJ2-7
V gene: TRBV6-5
D gene: .
CDR3 DNA: TGTGCCAGCAGTTTGGACGGGAGCTCAGTTTACGAGCAGTACTTC
CDR3 protein: CASSLDGSSVYEQYF

clone size: .
J gene: TRBJ2-6
V gene: TRBV6-5
D gene: .
CDR3 DNA: TGTGCCAGCAGGGAAAGTGGGGCCAACGTCCTGACTTTC
CDR3 protein: CASRESGANVLTF

clone size: .
J gene: TRBJ1-1
V gene: TRBV18
D gene: TRBD1
CDR3 DNA: TGTGCCAGCTCACGAGACAGGGTGGAGTGGACTGAAGCTTTCTTT
CDR3 protein: CASSRDRVEWTEAFF

clone size: few
J gene: TRBJ2-7
V gene: TRBV7-2
D gene: .
CDR3 DNA: TGTGCCAGCAGCTTAAAGGTCGAGCAGTACTTC
CDR3 protein: CASSLKVEQYF

clone size: .
J gene: TRBJ2-5
V gene: TRBV5-1
D gene: .
CDR3 DNA: TGCGCCAGCAGCATAGGGACGGACCCAGGGGCCCAGTACTTC
CDR3 protein: CASSIGTDPGAQYF

clone size: .
J gene: TRBJ2-2
V gene: TRBV15
D gene: .
CDR3 DNA: TGTGCCACCAGCAGAGACCGGGCTAGCCAAAACACCGGGGAGCTGTTTTTT
CDR3 protein: CATSRDRASQNTGELFF

clone size: once
J gene: TRBJ2-5
V gene: TRBV9
D gene: TRBD1
CDR3 DNA: TGTGCCAGCAGCCCTAGGGGACAGGGGGGAGAGACCCAGTACTTC
CDR3 protein: CASSPRGQGGETQYF

clone size: few
J gene: TRBJ1-2
V gene: TRBV28
D gene: .
CDR3 DNA: TGTGCCAGCAGTTTACTTGGGGTCTATGGCTACACCTTC
CDR3 protein: CASSLLGVYGYTF

clone size: .
J gene: TRBJ2-3
V gene: TRBV21-1
D gene: .
CDR3 DNA: TGTGCCAGCAGCAAAGAAAACGCTAGCGGGAGTACAGATACGCAGTATTTT
CDR3 protein: CASSKENASGSTDTQYF

clone size: .
J gene: TRBJ2-5
V gene: TRBV5-4
D gene: .
CDR3 DNA: TGTGCCAGCAGCTCCCCCAGGGACCAAGAGACCCAGTACTTC
CDR3 protein: CASSSPRDQETQYF